This is a list of T cell receptor beta chains from one sample in a study of blood T cells in healthy people across ages. In TCRdb, the 5' RACE reads were re-called with MiXCR into one record per CDR3 protein. Altogether approximately 880,000 distinct CDR3 sequences are present, roughly 52% being singletons, with the ten largest covering 10% to 15%. Sequencing was done on a sample of blood. The receptors derive from a man younger than 40 in good health. Each CDR3 is given with its conserved first and last residue. Each record gives: CDR3 protein, CDR3 DNA, D gene, clone size, J gene, V gene. D genes are given only for firm matches. Clone size, where shown, is once, few, many, or a class for clones that have expanded.

CASSLGQLEYEQYF TGTGCCAGCAGCCTGGGACAGCTCGAGTACGAGCAGTACTTC TRBD1 - TRBJ2-7 TRBV7-2
CASSLDHSYEQYF TGTGCCAGCAGCTTGGACCACTCCTACGAGCAGTACTTC - - TRBJ2-7 TRBV13
CSAIEGERGTEAFF TGCAGTGCGATAGAAGGGGAGCGAGGCACTGAAGCTTTCTTT - - TRBJ1-1 TRBV20-1
CASRREAYEQYF TGTGCCAGCAGGCGGGAAGCCTACGAGCAGTACTTC - few TRBJ2-7 TRBV2
CASRPIAGRRDQQSYEQYF TGTGCCAGCAGGCCAATCGCGGGACGGAGAGATCAGCAATCCTACGAGCAGTACTTC - - TRBJ2-7 TRBV28
CASTKGAQETQYF TGTGCCAGCACAAAGGGGGCTCAAGAGACCCAGTACTTC TRBD1 - TRBJ2-5 TRBV5-6
CASSLTRAGEQYF TGTGCCAGCAGCCTTACACGGGCCGGCGAGCAGTACTTC - - TRBJ2-7 TRBV27
CASSHQGTDEQYF TGCGCCAGCAGCCATCAGGGGACCGACGAGCAGTACTTC - - TRBJ2-7 TRBV4-1
CASSPGGGVNTEAFF TGCGCCAGCAGCCCAGGGGGTGGGGTGAACACTGAAGCTTTCTTT TRBD1 few TRBJ1-1 TRBV5-1
CASSVEGAGQPQHF TGTGCCAGCAGCGTAGAGGGGGCAGGTCAGCCCCAGCATTTT TRBD1 few TRBJ1-5 TRBV9
CSARDGRENQPQHF TGCAGTGCTAGAGACGGACGGGAGAATCAGCCCCAGCATTTT - - TRBJ1-5 TRBV20-1
CASSTLRTGTYGYTF TGTGCCAGTAGTACACTCCGGACAGGGACCTATGGCTACACCTTC TRBD1 - TRBJ1-2 TRBV19
CSAKLPLAGGNEQFF TGCAGTGCCAAACTCCCACTAGCGGGGGGGAACGAGCAGTTCTTC TRBD2 - TRBJ2-1 TRBV20-1
CASSLARTSGGAGTQYF TGTGCCAGCAGTTTGGCTCGGACTAGCGGGGGGGCCGGGACCCAGTACTTC TRBD2 many TRBJ2-5 TRBV28
CASSYSSLGTDTQYF TGTGCCAGCAGTTACTCGAGTCTCGGAACAGATACGCAGTATTTT - - TRBJ2-3 TRBV6-5
CAIGEGATNEKLFF TGTGCCATCGGGGAGGGAGCCACTAATGAAAAACTGTTTTTT - few TRBJ1-4 TRBV10-3
CAISDMTGAHTEAFF TGTGCCATCAGTGACATGACAGGGGCTCACACTGAAGCTTTCTTT TRBD1 - TRBJ1-1 TRBV10-3
CASSYPGGTELFF TGTGCCAGCAGTTACCCCGGGGGTACTGAGCTGTTTTTT - - TRBJ2-2 TRBV6-5
CASGTGDSMSYGYTF TGTGCCAGCGGGACAGGGGACAGTATGTCCTATGGCTACACCTTC TRBD1 - TRBJ1-2 TRBV6-1
CASSVGGLAGETQYF TGTGCCAGCAGCGTAGGTGGTCTAGCGGGGGAGACCCAGTACTTC TRBD2 few TRBJ2-5 TRBV9
CASSEATYGYTF TGTGCCAGCAGTGAAGCAACCTATGGCTACACCTTC - - TRBJ1-2 TRBV2
CASSQGGGRLGEQYF TGTGCCAGCAGCCAAGGGGGAGGACGATTGGGCGAGCAGTACTTC - - TRBJ2-7 TRBV3-1
CASTLHWTLTDTQYF TGTGCCAGCACCCTGCACTGGACCCTCACAGATACGCAGTATTTT - - TRBJ2-3 TRBV7-2
CAISQGSGVPQYF TGTGCCATCAGCCAGGGGAGCGGGGTACCCCAGTACTTC - many TRBJ2-5 TRBV10-3
CSASLPGLARETQYF TGCAGTGCCTCCCTTCCGGGACTAGCGAGGGAGACCCAGTACTTC TRBD2 - TRBJ2-5 TRBV20-1
CSALTGGAEDTQYF TGCAGTGCCCTGACAGGGGGCGCGGAAGATACGCAGTATTTT TRBD1 - TRBJ2-3 TRBV20-1
CASSYAQGRTYEQYF TGTGCCAGCAGTTACGCACAGGGTCGGACCTACGAGCAGTACTTC - few TRBJ2-7 TRBV6-2/TRBV6-3
CASSKSEAGDTQYF TGTGCCAGCAGCAAATCGGAGGCGGGAGATACGCAGTATTTT - few TRBJ2-3 TRBV12-3/TRBV12-4
CSVWTGKGDTQYF TGCAGCGTTTGGACAGGGAAAGGAGATACGCAGTATTTT TRBD1 few TRBJ2-3 TRBV29-1
CASNLDFDGAEQYF TGTGCCAGCAACTTAGACTTCGACGGGGCCGAGCAGTACTTC - few TRBJ2-7 TRBV7-2
CASSGWDSFTGELFF TGTGCCAGCAGCGGTTGGGACAGTTTCACCGGGGAGCTGTTTTTT TRBD1 - TRBJ2-2 TRBV3-1
CASIGQGARGNIQYF TGTGCCAGCATCGGACAGGGGGCAAGGGGAAACATTCAGTACTTC - - TRBJ2-4 TRBV21-1
CASRGQGETDTQYF TGTGCCAGCAGAGGCCAGGGTGAGACAGATACGCAGTATTTT - few TRBJ2-3 TRBV11-1
CSALSVANQPQHF TGCAGTGCCCTGAGTGTCGCAAATCAGCCCCAGCATTTT - - TRBJ1-5 TRBV20-1
CASSQAPGWEQYF TGCGCCAGCAGCCAAGCCCCAGGGTGGGAGCAGTACTTC - many TRBJ2-7 TRBV4-3
CASSMLAGELFF TGTGCCAGCAGCATGCTTGCCGGGGAGCTGTTTTTT - - TRBJ2-2 TRBV7-2
CASSILAGIQETQYF TGTGCCAGCAGCATCCTAGCGGGGATACAAGAGACCCAGTACTTC TRBD2 - TRBJ2-5 TRBV7-6
CASSEAGPDNEQFF TGTGCCAGCAGTGAAGCGGGGCCGGACAATGAGCAGTTCTTC - few TRBJ2-1 TRBV2
CASSSLAGSNEQYF TGTGCCAGCAGCTCTCTAGCGGGGAGCAATGAGCAGTACTTC TRBD2 few TRBJ2-5 TRBV27
CASSLWASTDTQYF TGTGCCAGCAGTTTGTGGGCTAGCACAGATACGCAGTATTTT - - TRBJ2-3 TRBV28
CASRRITGRSNQPQHF TGTGCCAGCAGACGAATAACAGGGAGAAGCAATCAGCCCCAGCATTTT - once TRBJ1-5 TRBV6-1
CSVEIGREAFF TGCAGCGTTGAAATCGGCCGTGAAGCTTTCTTT - - TRBJ1-1 TRBV29-1
CASSSRSEQYF TGTGCCAGCAGCAGCAGATCCGAGCAGTACTTC - - TRBJ2-7 TRBV12-3/TRBV12-4
CASSGDRDPINEQFF TGTGCCAGCAGCGGGGACAGGGACCCCATCAATGAGCAGTTCTTC TRBD1 few TRBJ2-1 TRBV7-2
CSAQLPQGPYEQYF TGCAGTGCACAACTCCCACAGGGGCCCTACGAGCAGTACTTC TRBD1 many TRBJ2-7 TRBV20-1